A selection of T cell receptor beta chains follows, all from one sample in a study of T cells in Graves' hyperthyroidism and ophthalmopathy. TCRdb re-called the multiplex PCR reads with MiXCR, one entry per CDR3 protein. The table has 600,000 to 650,000 distinct CDR3 sequences, about 20% seen once. Material: blood. These receptor sequences come from a man younger than 45 with Graves' ophthalmopathy. Each CDR3 is given with its conserved first and last residue. D genes are given only for firm matches. Clone size appears in some rows only: once, few, many, or a class for an expanded clone.

D gene: TRBD1; J gene: TRBJ2-7; clone size: few; V gene: TRBV6-1; CDR3 protein: CASSLTGGHYEQYF; CDR3 DNA: TGTGCCAGCAGCTTGACAGGGGGTCACTACGAGCAGTACTTC
D gene: NA; J gene: TRBJ2-5; clone size: NA; V gene: TRBV30; CDR3 protein: CAWSVTVQETQYF; CDR3 DNA: TGTGCCTGGAGTGTAACGGTACAAGAGACCCAGTACTTC
D gene: NA; J gene: TRBJ1-5; clone size: many; V gene: TRBV6-1; CDR3 protein: CASSEAFLGQPQHF; CDR3 DNA: TGTGCCAGCAGCGAGGCCTTTCTGGGACAGCCCCAGCATTTT
D gene: TRBD2; J gene: TRBJ2-7; clone size: few; V gene: TRBV28; CDR3 protein: CASSFGRRTYEQYF; CDR3 DNA: TGTGCCAGCAGTTTCGGGAGGCGGACCTACGAGCAGTACTTC
D gene: NA; J gene: TRBJ2-5; clone size: many; V gene: TRBV18; CDR3 protein: CASRRGGQETQYF; CDR3 DNA: TGTGCCAGCCGAAGGGGAGGCCAAGAGACCCAGTACTTC
D gene: NA; J gene: TRBJ2-5; clone size: few; V gene: TRBV3-1; CDR3 protein: CASSPPDSLQETQYF; CDR3 DNA: TGTGCCAGCAGCCCACCCGACAGCCTACAAGAGACCCAGTACTTC
D gene: NA; J gene: TRBJ1-6; clone size: NA; V gene: TRBV28; CDR3 protein: CASNTNSPLHF; CDR3 DNA: TGTGCCAGCAACACAAATTCACCCCTCCACTTT
D gene: NA; J gene: TRBJ1-1; clone size: once; V gene: TRBV6-9; CDR3 protein: CASSYRQTNTEAFF; CDR3 DNA: TGTGCCAGCAGTTACCGCCAAACGAACACTGAAGCTTTCTTT
D gene: NA; J gene: TRBJ1-2; clone size: many; V gene: TRBV11-2; CDR3 protein: CASSLDAAGYTF; CDR3 DNA: TGTGCCAGCAGCTTAGATGCGGCTGGCTACACCTTC
D gene: NA; J gene: TRBJ1-2; clone size: NA; V gene: TRBV4-1; CDR3 protein: CASRPEFDRGNNYGYTF; CDR3 DNA: TGCGCCAGCAGGCCCGAGTTCGATAGGGGGAATAACTATGGCTACACCTTC
D gene: NA; J gene: TRBJ2-5; clone size: NA; V gene: TRBV20-1; CDR3 protein: CSARGRGETQYF; CDR3 DNA: TGCAGTGCCCGCGGACGGGGAGAGACCCAGTACTTC
D gene: NA; J gene: TRBJ2-5; clone size: NA; V gene: TRBV20-1; CDR3 protein: CSAEEAQETQYF; CDR3 DNA: TGCAGTGCTGAGGAAGCCCAAGAGACCCAGTACTTC
D gene: NA; J gene: TRBJ2-2; clone size: many; V gene: TRBV3-1; CDR3 protein: CASSHFRGTGELFF; CDR3 DNA: TGTGCCAGCAGCCACTTCAGGGGCACCGGGGAGCTGTTTTTT
D gene: TRBD1; J gene: TRBJ1-1; clone size: many; V gene: TRBV2; CDR3 protein: CASREGAENTEAFF; CDR3 DNA: TGTGCCAGCAGGGAGGGGGCGGAGAACACTGAAGCTTTCTTT
D gene: TRBD2; J gene: TRBJ2-3; clone size: NA; V gene: TRBV6-2/TRBV6-3; CDR3 protein: CASLRAGYGLAKLENTQYF; CDR3 DNA: TGTGCCAGTCTGCGAGCGGGATATGGGCTAGCGAAACTCGAGAATACGCAGTATTTT
D gene: TRBD2; J gene: TRBJ2-1; clone size: NA; V gene: TRBV30; CDR3 protein: CAWSTWGEGGNEQFF; CDR3 DNA: TGTGCCTGGAGTACTTGGGGGGAGGGTGGCAATGAGCAGTTCTTC
D gene: NA; J gene: TRBJ1-4; clone size: NA; V gene: TRBV6-5; CDR3 protein: CASSYYGGRDEKLFF; CDR3 DNA: TGTGCCAGCAGTTACTACGGGGGGCGAGATGAAAAACTGTTTTTT
D gene: TRBD1; J gene: TRBJ2-1; clone size: NA; V gene: TRBV27; CDR3 protein: CASRPGTGYNEQFF; CDR3 DNA: TGTGCCAGCAGACCCGGGACAGGTTACAATGAGCAGTTCTTC
D gene: NA; J gene: TRBJ1-1; clone size: many; V gene: TRBV5-1; CDR3 protein: CASRGAGLPEAFF; CDR3 DNA: TGCGCCAGCAGAGGAGCTGGCTTACCTGAAGCTTTCTTT
D gene: NA; J gene: TRBJ2-7; clone size: NA; V gene: TRBV27; CDR3 protein: CASSLRTEPYEQYF; CDR3 DNA: TGTGCCAGCAGCCTCAGGACGGAACCCTACGAGCAGTACTTC
D gene: TRBD2; J gene: TRBJ2-7; clone size: NA; V gene: TRBV11-3; CDR3 protein: CASSLEPSGTNEQYF; CDR3 DNA: TGTGCCAGCAGCTTAGAGCCTAGCGGGACCAACGAGCAGTACTTC
D gene: TRBD2; J gene: TRBJ2-7; clone size: many; V gene: TRBV7-2; CDR3 protein: CASSDLAGGRDEQYF; CDR3 DNA: TGTGCCAGCAGCGATCTAGCGGGAGGGCGGGACGAGCAGTACTTC